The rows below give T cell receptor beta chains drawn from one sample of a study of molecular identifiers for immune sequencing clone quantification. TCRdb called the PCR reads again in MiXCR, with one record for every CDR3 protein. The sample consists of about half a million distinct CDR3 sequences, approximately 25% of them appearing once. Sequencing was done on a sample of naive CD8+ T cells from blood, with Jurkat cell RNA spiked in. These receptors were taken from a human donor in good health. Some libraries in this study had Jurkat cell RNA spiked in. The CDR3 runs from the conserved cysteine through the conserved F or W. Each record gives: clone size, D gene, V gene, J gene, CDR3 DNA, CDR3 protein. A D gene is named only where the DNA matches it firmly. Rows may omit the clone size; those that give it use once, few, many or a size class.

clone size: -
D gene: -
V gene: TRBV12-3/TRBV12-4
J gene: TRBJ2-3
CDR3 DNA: TGTGCCAGCAGTACGGACTACACGAGACAGTATTTT
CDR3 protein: CASSTDYTRQYF

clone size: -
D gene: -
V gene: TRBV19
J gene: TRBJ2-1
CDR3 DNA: TGTGCCAGTAGTATGGTCGGAAGCTACAATGAGCAGTTCTTC
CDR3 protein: CASSMVGSYNEQFF

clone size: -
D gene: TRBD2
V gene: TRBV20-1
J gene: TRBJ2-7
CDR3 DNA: TGCAGTGCTAGAGATTTGGGTCTTACGGGAGGCCCCCCCTACGAGCAGTACTTC
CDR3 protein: CSARDLGLTGGPPYEQYF

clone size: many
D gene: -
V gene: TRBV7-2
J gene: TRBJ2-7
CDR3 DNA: TGTGCCAGCAGCTTAGCTCGACAGGGAGGGTACGAGCAGTACTTC
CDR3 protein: CASSLARQGGYEQYF

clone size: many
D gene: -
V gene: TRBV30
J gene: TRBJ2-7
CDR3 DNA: TGTGCCTGGAACAGGCGGCGGGCCTACGAGCAGTACTTC
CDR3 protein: CAWNRRRAYEQYF

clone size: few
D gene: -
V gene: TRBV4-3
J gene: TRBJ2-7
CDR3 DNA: TGCGCCAGCAGCCAAGAGAGACAGTCCGGGTACGAGCAGTACTTC
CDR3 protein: CASSQERQSGYEQYF

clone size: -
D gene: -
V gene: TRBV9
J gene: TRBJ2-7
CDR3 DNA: TGTGCCAGCAGCGTAGTTCCTGGGCGGGAGCAGTACTTC
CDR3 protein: CASSVVPGREQYF

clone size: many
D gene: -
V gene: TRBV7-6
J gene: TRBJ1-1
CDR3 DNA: TGTGCCAGCAGCTCTCTCGGGGTCCACACTGAAGCTTTCTTT
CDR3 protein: CASSSLGVHTEAFF

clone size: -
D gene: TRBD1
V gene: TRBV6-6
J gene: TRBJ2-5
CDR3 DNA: TGTGCCAGCAGTGACTCGGGACAGGGCCTCGGAGAGACCCAGTACTTC
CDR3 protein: CASSDSGQGLGETQYF

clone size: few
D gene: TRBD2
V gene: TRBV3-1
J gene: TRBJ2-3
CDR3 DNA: TGTGCCAGCAGCCAAGATCAACTAGCGACGGTAGATACGCAGTATTTT
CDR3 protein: CASSQDQLATVDTQYF

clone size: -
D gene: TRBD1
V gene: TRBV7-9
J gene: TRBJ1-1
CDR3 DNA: TGTGCCAGCAGCTCGTCGACAGGGGGCGCGAACACTGAAGCTTTCTTT
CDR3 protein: CASSSSTGGANTEAFF

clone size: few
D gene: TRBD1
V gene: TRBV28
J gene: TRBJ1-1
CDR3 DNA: TGTGCCAGCAGTCCACGGACAGGGGGCTTCACTGAAGCTTTCTTT
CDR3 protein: CASSPRTGGFTEAFF

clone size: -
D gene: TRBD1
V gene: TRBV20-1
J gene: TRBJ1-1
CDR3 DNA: TGCAGTGCTAATAAAGGCGGGACAGGGGGACCGAACACTGAAGCTTTCTTT
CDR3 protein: CSANKGGTGGPNTEAFF

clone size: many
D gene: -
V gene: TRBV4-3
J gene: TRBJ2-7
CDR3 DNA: TGCGCCAGCAGCCCCGGACGGGTTTTCGAGCAGTACTTC
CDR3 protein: CASSPGRVFEQYF

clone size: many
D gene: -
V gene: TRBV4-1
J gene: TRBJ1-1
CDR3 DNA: TGCGCCAGCAGCCAGACCGATATAATGAACACTGAAGCTTTCTTT
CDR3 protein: CASSQTDIMNTEAFF

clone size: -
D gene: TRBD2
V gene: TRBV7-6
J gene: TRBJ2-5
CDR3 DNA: TGTGCCAGCAGCTCCCAAAACGCGGGGGGGACCCAGTACTTC
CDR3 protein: CASSSQNAGGTQYF

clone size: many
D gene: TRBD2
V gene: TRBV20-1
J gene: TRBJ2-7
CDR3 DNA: TGCAGTTACTCGACTAGCGGGAGATACGAGCAGTACTTC
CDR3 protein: CSYSTSGRYEQYF

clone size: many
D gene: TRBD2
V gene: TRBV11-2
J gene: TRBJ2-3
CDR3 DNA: TGTGCCAGCAGCCGCCCTAGCGGGGTGGCAACAGATACGCAGTATTTT
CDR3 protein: CASSRPSGVATDTQYF

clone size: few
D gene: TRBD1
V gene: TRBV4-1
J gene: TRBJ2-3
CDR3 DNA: TGCGCCAGTACTCCGACAGGGGGCGTGGGAGATACGCAGTATTTT
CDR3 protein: CASTPTGGVGDTQYF

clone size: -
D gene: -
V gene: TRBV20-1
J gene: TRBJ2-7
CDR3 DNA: TGCAGTGCTTGTCCGACTGGCCCTTACGAGCAGTACTTC
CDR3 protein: CSACPTGPYEQYF

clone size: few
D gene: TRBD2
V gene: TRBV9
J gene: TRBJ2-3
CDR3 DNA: TGTGCCAGCAGCCACAGCGGGGGGGGGCTAGATACGCAGTATTTT
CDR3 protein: CASSHSGGGLDTQYF

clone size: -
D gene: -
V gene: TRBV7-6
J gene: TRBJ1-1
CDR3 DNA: TGTGCCAGCAGCTTTTCGACATCCATGAACACTGAAGCTTTCTTT
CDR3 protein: CASSFSTSMNTEAFF

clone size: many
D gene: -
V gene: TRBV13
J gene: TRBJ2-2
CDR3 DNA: TGTGCCAGCAGCCTCCAGGGGGGGGCCGGGGAGCTGTTTTTT
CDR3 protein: CASSLQGGAGELFF

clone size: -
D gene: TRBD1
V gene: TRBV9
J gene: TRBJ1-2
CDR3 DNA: TGTGCCAGCAGCGAAATGACAGGGAACTATGGCTACACCTTC
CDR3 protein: CASSEMTGNYGYTF

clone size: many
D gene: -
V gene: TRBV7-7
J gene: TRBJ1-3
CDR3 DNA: TGTGCTAGCAGCCAAGACACCTCCTCTGGAAACACCATATATTTT
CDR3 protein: CASSQDTSSGNTIYF

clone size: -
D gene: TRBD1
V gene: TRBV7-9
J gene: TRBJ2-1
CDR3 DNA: TGTGCCAGCAGCTTAGTACAGGGGGCTAATGAGCAGTTCTTC
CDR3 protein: CASSLVQGANEQFF

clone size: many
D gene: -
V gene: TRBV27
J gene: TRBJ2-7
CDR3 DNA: TGTGCCAGCAGCTTCGGGACCTCCTACGAGCAGTACTTC
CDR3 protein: CASSFGTSYEQYF

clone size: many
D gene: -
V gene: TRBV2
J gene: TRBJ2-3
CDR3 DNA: TGTGCCAGCAGTGAGAGACAGGAAGCTGCGATTAACACAGATACGCAGTATTTT
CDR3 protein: CASSERQEAAINTDTQYF

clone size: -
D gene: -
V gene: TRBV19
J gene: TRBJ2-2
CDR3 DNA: TGTGCCAGTAGTATCCCCACCGGGGAGCTGTTTTTT
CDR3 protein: CASSIPTGELFF

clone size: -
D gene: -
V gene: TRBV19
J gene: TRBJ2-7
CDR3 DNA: TGTGCCAGTAGTACCAGGACCGATCCCTCCTACGAGCAGTACTTC
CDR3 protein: CASSTRTDPSYEQYF

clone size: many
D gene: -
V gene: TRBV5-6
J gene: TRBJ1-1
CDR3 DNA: TGTGCCAGCAGCTTAGACAACATGAACACTGAAGCTTTCTTT
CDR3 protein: CASSLDNMNTEAFF

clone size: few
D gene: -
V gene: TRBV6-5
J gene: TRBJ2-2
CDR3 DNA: TGTGCCAGCAGTATTAGACAGAACACCGGGGAGCTGTTTTTT
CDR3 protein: CASSIRQNTGELFF

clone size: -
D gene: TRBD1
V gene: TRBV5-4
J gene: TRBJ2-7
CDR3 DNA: TGTGCCAGCAGCGAAGGGACAGGGGGTTCGTACGAGCAGTACTTC
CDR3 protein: CASSEGTGGSYEQYF

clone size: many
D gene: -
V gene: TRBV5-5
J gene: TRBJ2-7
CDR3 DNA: TGTGCCAGCAGCTTGGGGGCAGGGTTAAGCTACGAGCAGTACTTC
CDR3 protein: CASSLGAGLSYEQYF

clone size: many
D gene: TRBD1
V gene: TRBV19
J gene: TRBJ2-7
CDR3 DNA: TGTGCCAGCAGCCCGGGACAGTCCTACGAGCAGTACTTC
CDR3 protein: CASSPGQSYEQYF

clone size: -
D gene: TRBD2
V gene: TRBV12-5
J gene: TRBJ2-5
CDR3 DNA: TGTGCTAGTGGTCCCAATAGCGGGGGTGTTAGGGAGACCCAGTACTTC
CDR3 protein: CASGPNSGGVRETQYF

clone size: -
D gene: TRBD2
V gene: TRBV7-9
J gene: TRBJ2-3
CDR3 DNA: TGTGCCAGCAGCTTCCCGACTAGCGGGGGGAGAGATACGCAGTATTTT
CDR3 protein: CASSFPTSGGRDTQYF